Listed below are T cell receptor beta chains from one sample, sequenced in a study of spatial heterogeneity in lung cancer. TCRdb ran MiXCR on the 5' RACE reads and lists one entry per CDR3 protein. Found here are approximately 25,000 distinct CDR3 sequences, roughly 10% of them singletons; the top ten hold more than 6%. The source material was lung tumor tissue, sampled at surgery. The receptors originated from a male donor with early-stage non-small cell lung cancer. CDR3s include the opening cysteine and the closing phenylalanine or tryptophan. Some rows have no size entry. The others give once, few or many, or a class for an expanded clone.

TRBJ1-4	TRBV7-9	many	CASSPLGGRATNEKLFF
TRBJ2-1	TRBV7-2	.	CASSFGGGYEQFF
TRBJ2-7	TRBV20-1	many	CSAEGLGRYEQYF
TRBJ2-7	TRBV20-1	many	CSAPRLAGTYEQYF
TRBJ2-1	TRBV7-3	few	CASNWEGEFF
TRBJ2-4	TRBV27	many	CASSLNGRNIQYF
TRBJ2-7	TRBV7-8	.	CASSARDRAREQYF
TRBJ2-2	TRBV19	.	CASRLAGVNTGELFF
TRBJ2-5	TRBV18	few	CASSPRTEKETQYF
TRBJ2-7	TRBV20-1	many	CSPRGPYEQYF
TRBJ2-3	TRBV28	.	CASSLLGGIADTQYF
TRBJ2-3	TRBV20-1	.	CSARPVLGTDTQYF
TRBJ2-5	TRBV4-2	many	CASSQEKGPWPETQYF
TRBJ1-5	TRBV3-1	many	CASSPVGGGNQPQHF
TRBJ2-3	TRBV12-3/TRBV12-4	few	CASSDRYPADTQYF
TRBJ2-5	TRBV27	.	CASSWIPPETQYF
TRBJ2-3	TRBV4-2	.	CASSQEIAGGPDTQYF
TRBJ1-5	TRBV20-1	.	CSAPPGVDQPQHF
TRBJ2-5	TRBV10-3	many	CAISEGSQETQYF
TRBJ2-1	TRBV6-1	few	CASSRDQTGNEQFF
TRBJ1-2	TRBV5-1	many	CASSLEGTGNYGYTF
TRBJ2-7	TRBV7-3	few	CASSLLTGGEQYF
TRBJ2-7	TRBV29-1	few	CSVEEGGIEQYF
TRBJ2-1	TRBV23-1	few	CASSQSWGDEQFF
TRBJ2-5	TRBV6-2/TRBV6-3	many	CASSYRRTRSWETQYF
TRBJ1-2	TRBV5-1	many	CASSLGLTANYGYTF
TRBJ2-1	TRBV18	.	CASSPTGAYNEQFF
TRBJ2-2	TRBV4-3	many	CASSQGPATGELFF
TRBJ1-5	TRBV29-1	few	CSVVGGPNQPQHF
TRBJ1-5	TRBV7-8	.	CATSLRNRLDNQPQHF
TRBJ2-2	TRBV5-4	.	CASSSELSGSCFF
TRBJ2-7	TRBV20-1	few	CSAGGTYEQYF
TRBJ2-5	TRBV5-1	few	CASSWGQGDPQETQYF
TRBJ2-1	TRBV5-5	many	CASSSPGGENNEQFF
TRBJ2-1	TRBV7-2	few	CASSSSGVEDEQFF
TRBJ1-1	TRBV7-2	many	CASSSQYSGVTEAFF